This is a list of T cell receptor beta chains from one sample in a study of blood T cell repertoires in COVID-19. Using immunoSEQ multiplex PCR, the repertoire was profiled, and TCRdb retains in-frame clones only, with some absent. The sample consists of almost 250,000 clones, more than 85% of them appearing once. Sequencing input: PBMCs or T cells enriched from blood (not recorded which). These receptors were taken from a woman aged 25 to 39 who had recovered from COVID-19. Each CDR3 is given with its conserved first and last residue. D genes are given only for firm matches. Expanded clones get a size class; other rows say once, few or many, or leave the size out.

TRBJ1-5	15	.	.	TRBV9	TGTGCCAGCAGCGTCGATGGGGGCGGCAATCAGCCCCAGCATTTT	CASSVDGGGNQPQHF
TRBJ1-1	10	.	TRBD1	TRBV7-9	TGTGCCAGCGGTCCAGGGGGGGCTTTCTTT	CASGPGGAFF
TRBJ2-7	13	.	.	TRBV7-2	TGTGCCAGCAGCTCGGACGGGACCTACGAGCAGTACTTC	CASSSDGTYEQYF
TRBJ1-1	14	.	.	TRBV7-5	TGTGCCAGAAGCTCCTTAACAGGGGTCGGCGAAGCTTTCTTT	CARSSLTGVGEAFF
TRBJ2-3	15	.	.	TRBV27	TGTGCCAGCAGTTCGGAGACCCACAGCACAGATACGCAGTATTTT	CASSSETHSTDTQYF
TRBJ2-7	15	.	TRBD2	TRBV6-2/TRBV6-3	TGTGCCAGCAGCAATCTAGCGGGAGGGTTCGGCGAGCAGTACTTC	CASSNLAGGFGEQYF
TRBJ1-1	14	.	.	TRBV27	TGTGCCAGCACTCCAGGGGATCAGGACACTGAAGCTTTCTTT	CASTPGDQDTEAFF
TRBJ1-1	16	.	.	TRBV23-1	TGCGCCAGCAGTCAAGCGGCAGGGGTAATAAACACTGAAGCTTTCTTT	CASSQAAGVINTEAFF
TRBJ1-3	16	.	.	TRBV28	TGTGCCAGCAGTTCCCTCCGAGACACCTATGGAAACACCATATATTTT	CASSSLRDTYGNTIYF
TRBJ2-7	13	once	TRBD1	TRBV4-1	TGCGCCAGCAGCCGGGGACAGTCCTACGAGCAGTACTTC	CASSRGQSYEQYF
TRBJ2-1	15	.	TRBD2	TRBV7-2	TGTGCCAGCAGCTTAGGAGCGGGAGCTCACAATGAGCAGTTCTTC	CASSLGAGAHNEQFF
TRBJ2-1	11	few	.	TRBV20-1	TGCAGTGCCGAACAGGGCGCGGAGCAGTTCTTC	CSAEQGAEQFF
TRBJ2-2	15	few	TRBD1	TRBV7-9	TGTGCCAGCACCTCTACCCAACAGGGGACCGGGGAGCTGTTTTTT	CASTSTQQGTGELFF
TRBJ1-2	12	.	.	TRBV28	TGTGCCAGCTCGACAGTAAACTATGGCTACACCTTC	CASSTVNYGYTF
TRBJ1-1	12	.	TRBD1	TRBV28	TGTGCCACCAACACAGGGGACACTGAAGCTTTCTTT	CATNTGDTEAFF
TRBJ2-3	16	.	TRBD2	TRBV6-2/TRBV6-3	TGTGCCAGCAGTTACTCAGCGGGAGGGGGCACAGATACGCAGTATTTT	CASSYSAGGGTDTQYF
TRBJ1-2	14	.	TRBD1	TRBV29-1	TGCAGCGTCGGTCAGACAGGGGGCAACTATGGCTACACCTTC	CSVGQTGGNYGYTF
TRBJ1-4	15	.	.	TRBV28	TGTGCCAGCGGAACCCGCGGGACCTCTAATGAAAAACTGTTTTTT	CASGTRGTSNEKLFF
TRBJ1-2	15	few	.	TRBV5-4	TGTGCCAGCAGCTCCCCATTTACAGGAAACTATGGCTACACCTTC	CASSSPFTGNYGYTF
TRBJ1-1	16	.	.	TRBV3-1/TRBV3-2	TGTGCCAGCAGCCAACGGGGTTCCGGACGGAGCACTGAAGCTTTCTTT	CASSQRGSGRSTEAFF
TRBJ2-7	15	.	.	TRBV7-2	TGTGCCAGCAGCCCAGCCCACCTAGTGTGGCGCGAGCAGTACTTC	CASSPAHLVWREQYF
TRBJ1-2	13	.	TRBD1	TRBV11-3	TGTGCCAGCAGCCAGACCCGGGACAGTCCCTACACCTTC	CASSQTRDSPYTF
TRBJ2-3	17	.	.	TRBV7-9	TGTGCCAGCAGCTTAGGTTTAGTACGGGCCGGGATGGATACGCAGTATTTT	CASSLGLVRAGMDTQYF
TRBJ2-1	16	once	.	TRBV7-2	TGTGCCAGCAGCTTAGCGCTAGTGAGGCGGAACAATGAGCAGTTCTTC	CASSLALVRRNNEQFF